This T cell receptor beta chain appears in the sequencing data of a study of T cell responses to AZD1222 COVID-19 vaccine. Overall study: Some second doses came at about 4 weeks and others at about 12 weeks; these were pooled. The study's findings and limits: Donors were mostly white British, more females; clonal diversity possibly underestimated.

Sequenced by immunoSEQ multiplex PCR; TCRdb stores in-frame clones only, minus some. The data show approximately 190,000 clones, 85% to 95% seen once. On this clone itself: Its specificity is not known.

The V end lost 6 bases, the J end lost 6 bases, and 17 bases lay between the germline ends. The CDR3 is 14 residues long. Looked up from germline, CDR1 is LGHNA and CDR2 is YNFKEQ. V gene TRBV4-2 combines with J gene TRBJ1-1; weak D call: TRBD1 (5 bases). Sequencing used peripheral blood, obtained on day 0 of AZD1222 vaccination. The receptor was isolated from an adult in good health. The CDR3 reads CASSPGQPGAEAFF. The CDR3 nucleotides read TGTGCCAGCAGTCCAGGACAACCGGGCGCTGAAGCTTTCTTT.